The 26 T cell receptor beta chains in this list originate from one sample, sequenced in a study of T cell responses to AZD1222 COVID-19 vaccine. The repertoire was sequenced with immunoSEQ multiplex PCR; TCRdb's copy has only in-frame clones and lacks some. Among roughly 120,000 clones, around 85% were seen once, and the ten largest hold roughly 1.7%. Sequenced material: peripheral blood, taken on day 0 of AZD1222 vaccination. These receptors were collected from an adult in good health.

This clone appeared once. This chain links TRBV6-1 with TRBJ2-1, with 7 bases matching TRBD2. Per germline, CDR1 MNHNS and CDR2 SASEGT. V dropped 3 bases and J dropped 7; count of bases not matched to a gene: 6. The CDR3 is 14 residues long. Here the CDR3 DNA reads TGTGCCAGCAGTGATGTCGACGGGGGGAATGAGCAGTTCTTC. Protein: CASSDVDGGNEQFF.

This clone was recorded only once. The gene calls are TRBV19 and TRBJ1-5; D gene ambiguous. This CDR3 has 16 amino acids. Germline CDR1 LNHDA, CDR2 SQIVND (reference sequence). With 5 bases removed from V and 4 bases from J, the gap between germline ends came to 18 bases. The CDR3 sequence is CASSRHAVTGNQPQHF. The CDR3 bases are TGTGCCAGTAGTCGTCATGCGGTCACCGGGAATCAGCCCCAGCATTTT.

The chain uses TRBV6-6 and TRBJ1-2; the D is unclear. The CDR3 covers 13 residues. The germline CDR1 and CDR2 sequences are MNHNY and SVGAGI (reference sequence). The V end was cut by 6 bases, the J end by 6 bases, with 14 bases between. CDR3 bases: TGTGCCAGCAGCGACGTGGGAGGTAATGGCTACACCTTC. As protein: CASSDVGGNGYTF.

The chain joins TRBV28 to TRBJ1-5; TRBD1 matches 8 bases. V dropped 5 bases and J dropped 4; count of bases not matched to a gene: 10. CDR1 is MDHEN, CDR2 SYDVKM, per germline. The CDR3 has 16 amino acids. The CDR3 DNA follows: TGTGCCAGCAGTCCCCAAGGACAGGGCAAAAATCAGCCCCAGCATTTT. It codes for CASSPQGQGKNQPQHF.

This clone came up once. V and J are TRBV9 and TRBJ2-3, with 13 bases fitting TRBD2. The length of the CDR3 is 15 residues. CDR1 is SGDLS, CDR2 YYNGEE, per germline. V lost 7 bases, J lost 4 bases, and 6 bases stayed unmatched. As DNA, the CDR3 is TGTGCCAGCGTACGGACTAGCGGGGGTGCAGATACGCAGTATTTT. Protein: CASVRTSGGADTQYF.

V is TRBV3-1 (or the pseudogene TRBV3-2) and J is TRBJ1-5; D is possibly TRBD1 (5 bases). CDR1 is LGHDT and CDR2 is YNNKEL in the germline V gene (reference sequence). Trimming removed 4 bases at V and 5 bases at J, with 9 bases between. The CDR3 totals 13 residues. In DNA form, the CDR3 reads TGTGCCAGCAGCCGCCGGGGGGATCAGCCCCAGCATTTT. Amino acids: CASSRRGDQPQHF.

The chain links TRBV9 to TRBJ1-2; a possible D gene is TRBD1 (6 bases). V lost 7 bases, J lost 3 bases, and 19 bases lay in between. Germline CDR1 reads SGDLS; CDR2 reads YYNGEE. The CDR3 covers 15 residues. The CDR3 nucleotides read TGTGCCAGCGCTCAGAACCCCGGGACATACTATGGCTACACCTTC. Translating it yields CASAQNPGTYYGYTF.

This chain joins TRBV2 and TRBJ2-2, with unresolved D. The CDR3 consists of 13 residues. Trimming cost V 3 bases and J 5 bases, with 7 bases left between them. The germline V gene encodes CDR1 SNHLY and CDR2 FYNNEI. The CDR3 coding sequence is TGTGCCAGCAGTGAGGCCGAAACCGGGGAGCTGTTTTTT. Protein sequence: CASSEAETGELFF.

The rearrangement uses TRBV28 and TRBJ1-2, with no clear D. This CDR3 is built from 12 residues. Germline-derived CDR1 and CDR2 are MDHEN and SYDVKM. The V end was cut by 6 bases, the J end by 6 bases, with 11 bases between. CDR3 loop: CASSPGSHGYTF. In DNA, the CDR3 is TGTGCCAGCAGCCCCGGGTCCCATGGCTACACCTTC.

V usage is TRBV19 and J usage is TRBJ1-1, with D unresolved. The V gene lost 3 bases and the J gene lost 0 bases, with 2 bases spanning the gap. This CDR3 comprises 12 residues. Per germline, CDR1 LNHDA and CDR2 SQIVND (reference sequence). The CDR3 sequence: CASSIVNTEAFF. CDR3 nucleotide sequence: TGTGCCAGTAGTATCGTGAACACTGAAGCTTTCTTT.

The CDR3 loop is CASSLHRNTGELFF. As DNA, the CDR3 is TGTGCCAGCAGCTTACACAGAAACACCGGGGAGCTGTTTTTT. The genes are TRBV11-3 and TRBJ2-2; D not resolved. Trimming cost V 2 bases and J 2 bases, with 6 bases left between them. The CDR3 has 14 residues. Germline V gives CDR1 SGHNT, CDR2 YENEEA. The full variable domain, rest sourced from reference TRBV11-3 and TRBJ2-2, is EAGVVQSPRYKIIEKKQPVAFWCNPISGHNTLYWYLQNLGQGPELLIRYENEEAVDDSQLPKDRFSAERLKGVDSTLKIQPAELGDSAVYLCASSLHRNTGELFFGEGSRLTVL.

The chain couples TRBV24-1 to TRBJ1-2; a possible D gene is TRBD1 (6 bases). V shed 5 bases and J shed 5 bases, with 17 bases lying between them. This CDR3 comprises 15 residues. In germline, CDR1 is KGHDR, CDR2 SFDVKD. For the CDR3, the DNA is TGTGCCACCAGTGCCTCGGGGGGGGGCTCATATGGCTACACCTTC. Its protein product is CATSASGGGSYGYTF.

J is TRBJ2-5 and V is TRBV3-1 (or the pseudogene TRBV3-2); 7 bases fit TRBD2. After removal of 6 bases from V and 1 base from J, the junction contained 8 bases not matched to a gene. Germline V gives CDR1 LGHDT, CDR2 YNNKEL (reference sequence). The CDR3 totals 15 residues. The DNA for the CDR3 is TGTGCCAGCAGTTTGACCGGGACTATCCAAGAGACCCAGTACTTC. Encoded protein: CASSLTGTIQETQYF.

The chain joins TRBV24-1 to TRBJ2-3; 7 bases align to TRBD1. The CDR3 extends over 16 amino acids. CDR1 is KGHDR and CDR2 is SFDVKD in the germline V gene. V was pared by 3 bases and J by 2 bases, with 7 bases of the junction left unmatched. The CDR3 protein is CATSDLQGYYTDTQYF. CDR3 DNA: TGTGCCACCAGTGATCTACAGGGGTACTACACAGATACGCAGTATTTT.

The chain carries TRBV5-1 and TRBJ1-1; D is perhaps TRBD1 (5 bases). Trimming took 3 bases from V and 5 from J, leaving 17 bases between them. CDR1 is SGHRS, CDR2 YFSETQ, per germline. The CDR3 is made up of 15 amino acids. The CDR3 coding sequence is TGCGCCAGCAGCTCGCAGGGAGGGCCTCAAACTGAAGCTTTCTTT. It encodes CASSSQGGPQTEAFF.

The chain carries TRBV23-1 and TRBJ2-1, with TRBD2 matching 8 bases. TRBV23-1 falls under the ORF class, with uncertain function. This CDR3 is 13 amino acids long. Trimming removed 8 bases from V and 6 bases from J; junction bases left unmatched: 6. CDR3 protein: CASPLAGPNEQFF. The CDR3 nucleotides read TGCGCCAGCCCTTTAGCGGGGCCCAATGAGCAGTTCTTC.

The CDR3, as DNA: TGCGCCAGCAGCCAAGATGCGGAGGGGATTGGGGGCAATCAGCCCCAGCATTTT. This translates into CASSQDAEGIGGNQPQHF. The chain uses TRBV4-1 and TRBJ1-5, with TRBD1 as a possible D gene (5 bases). In germline, CDR1 is MGHRA, CDR2 YSYEKL. V gave up 0 bases and J gave up 2 bases, with 17 bases separating them. The CDR3 has 18 residues.

Written as DNA, the CDR3 is TGCGCCACTGGGACAGGGAATCAGCCCCAGCATTTT. Protein sequence: CATGTGNQPQHF. V and J are TRBV10-2 and TRBJ1-5, with TRBD1 matching over 9 bases. V trimming: 10 bases; J trimming: 4 bases; junction bases outside the gene matches: 2. CDR3 length: 12 amino acids. Looked up from germline, CDR1 is WSHSY and CDR2 is SAAADI.

This chain links TRBV7-3 with TRBJ2-2; D possibly uses TRBD1 or TRBD2 (5 bases each). Trimming removed 5 bases from V and 7 bases from J, with 17 bases in between. The CDR3 has 15 amino acids. From germline, CDR1 is SGHTA and CDR2 FQGTGA. Here the CDR3 reads CASSNGALVGGELFF. The CDR3 coding sequence is TGTGCCAGCAGCAATGGGGCACTAGTGGGCGGGGAGCTGTTTTTT.

The chain has TRBV29-1 and TRBJ1-5, with 7 bases lining up with TRBD1. Per germline, CDR1 SQVTM and CDR2 ANQGSEA. V trimming: 4 bases; J trimming: 2 bases; junction bases outside the gene matches: 8. The CDR3 is 15 residues long. The CDR3 DNA reads as TGCAGCGTTGCCCAAGCAGGGGGTGGCAATCAGCCCCAGCATTTT. Translating gives CSVAQAGGGNQPQHF.

This chain connects TRBV12-3 or TRBV12-4 to TRBJ2-7; D perhaps matches TRBD1 (5 bases). Trimming pared 0 bases from V and 6 bases from J, leaving 9 bases between. CDR3 length equals 13 residues. The CDR3 is CASSLAAGFEQYF. In DNA, the CDR3 is TGTGCCAGCAGTTTAGCAGCAGGGTTCGAGCAGTACTTC.

This sequence joins TRBV6-5 and TRBJ2-7; no definite D call. The CDR3 consists of 15 residues. Germline V gene data show CDR1 as MNHEY and CDR2 as SVGAGI. V lost 0 bases and J lost 0, with 9 bases in between. The CDR3 DNA reads as TGTGCCAGCAGTTACTCGAGGTCGTCCTCCTACGAGCAGTACTTC. This sequence encodes CASSYSRSSSYEQYF.

The chain links TRBV10-1 to TRBJ2-1; 12 positions match TRBD1. The CDR3 is 16 amino acids. Per germline, CDR1 WNHNN and CDR2 SYGVQD (reference sequence). V lost 10 bases to trimming and J lost 8 bases; unmatched junction nucleotides: 15. CDR3 coding DNA: TGCGCCACGACGCCGGGACAGGGGGCATCTACGGATGAGCAGTTCTTC. The encoded protein is CATTPGQGASTDEQFF.

The rearrangement uses TRBV11-2 and TRBJ2-7; D is perhaps TRBD2 (5 bases). The germline gives CDR1 SGHAT, CDR2 FQNNGV. V dropped 3 bases and J dropped 5 bases, with 8 bases sitting between them. The CDR3 runs 12 residues. This CDR3 is CASSFRGNEQYF. The CDR3 region has the DNA TGTGCCAGCAGCTTTCGGGGTAACGAGCAGTACTTC.

This chain uses TRBV15 with TRBJ1-1; D is possibly TRBD1 (5 bases). This CDR3 has 13 residues. V was cut by 5 bases and J by 0 bases, with 7 bases left in between. In germline, CDR1 is LNHNV, CDR2 YYDKDF (reference sequence). This CDR3 is CATSWDLNTEAFF. DNA for the CDR3: TGTGCCACCAGCTGGGACTTGAACACTGAAGCTTTCTTT.

The chain couples TRBV24-1 to TRBJ2-2; TRBD1 might be the D (5 bases). CDR3 size: 16 residues. V lost 4 bases and J lost 0, with 11 bases in between. Germline values: CDR1 KGHDR, CDR2 SFDVKD. The CDR3 coding sequence is TGTGCCACCAGTGACCCCAGGGCCCCGAACACCGGGGAGCTGTTTTTT. This translates into CATSDPRAPNTGELFF.